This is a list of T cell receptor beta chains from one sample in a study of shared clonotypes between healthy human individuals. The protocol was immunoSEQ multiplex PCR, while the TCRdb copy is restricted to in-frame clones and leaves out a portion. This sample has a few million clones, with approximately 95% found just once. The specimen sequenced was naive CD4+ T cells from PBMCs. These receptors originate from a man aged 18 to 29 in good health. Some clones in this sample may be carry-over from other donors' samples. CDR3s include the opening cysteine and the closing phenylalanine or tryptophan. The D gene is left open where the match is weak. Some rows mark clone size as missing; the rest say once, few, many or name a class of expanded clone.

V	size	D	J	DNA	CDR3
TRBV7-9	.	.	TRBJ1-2	TGTGCCAGCAGCAAAACTGAGGGGCTTGGCTACACCTTC	CASSKTEGLGYTF
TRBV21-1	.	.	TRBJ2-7	TGTGCCAGCAGGGGAATCTTGGGCCACGAGCAGTACTTC	CASRGILGHEQYF
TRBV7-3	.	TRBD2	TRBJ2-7	TGTGCCAGCAGCCTGTCTGGGACTAGCGGAACCTACGAGCAGTACTTC	CASSLSGTSGTYEQYF
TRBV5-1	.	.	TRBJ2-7	TGCGCCAGCAGCCCGTATCCTGCGGGACCCCGAGGGGCCTACGAGCAGTACTTC	CASSPYPAGPRGAYEQYF
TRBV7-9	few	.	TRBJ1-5	TGTGCCAGCAGCCCGGGTGGGAATCAGCCCCAGCATTTT	CASSPGGNQPQHF
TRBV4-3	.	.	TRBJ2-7	TGCGCCAGCAGCCAAGATGGACGACGGGCCAGCTCCTACGAGCAGTACTTC	CASSQDGRRASSYEQYF
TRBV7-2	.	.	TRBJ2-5	TGTGCCAGCAGCTCCCGGCGGGAGACCCAGTACTTC	CASSSRRETQYF
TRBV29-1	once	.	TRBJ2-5	TGCAGCGTTGGGTGGGGGACCCAAGAGACCCAGTACTTC	CSVGWGTQETQYF
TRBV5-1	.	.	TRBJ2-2	TGCGCCAGCAGCTTGGAACTCCGGGTTCCGGTCCGTCCCGGGGAGCTGTTTTTT	CASSLELRVPVRPGELFF
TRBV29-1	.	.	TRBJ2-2	TGCAGCGTTCTACCGGGGGCGGGAATAGACACCGGGGAGCTGTTTTTT	CSVLPGAGIDTGELFF
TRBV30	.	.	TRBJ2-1	TGTGCCTGGAGCGGCGGGACTTTGTTATACGAGCAGTTCTTC	CAWSGGTLLYEQFF